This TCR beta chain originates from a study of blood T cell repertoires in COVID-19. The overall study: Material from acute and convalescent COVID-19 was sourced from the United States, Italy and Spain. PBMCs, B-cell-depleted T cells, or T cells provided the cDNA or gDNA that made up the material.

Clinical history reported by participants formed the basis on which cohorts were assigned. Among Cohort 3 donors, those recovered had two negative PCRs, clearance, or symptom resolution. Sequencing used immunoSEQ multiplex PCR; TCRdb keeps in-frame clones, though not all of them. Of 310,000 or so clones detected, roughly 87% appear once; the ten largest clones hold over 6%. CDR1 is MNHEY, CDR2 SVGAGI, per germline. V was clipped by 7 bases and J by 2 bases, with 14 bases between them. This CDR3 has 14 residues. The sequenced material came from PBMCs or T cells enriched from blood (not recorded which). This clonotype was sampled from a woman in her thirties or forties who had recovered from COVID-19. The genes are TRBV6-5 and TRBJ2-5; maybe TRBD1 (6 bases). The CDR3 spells CASTIRGRQETQYF. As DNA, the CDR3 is TGTGCCAGCACCATCAGGGGCAGACAAGAGACCCAGTACTTC.